The subject of this entry is one T cell receptor (beta chain). Its antigen is unknown. Within one base of it there is no much larger clone, and no base qualities were kept. The cohort included 29 patients with locally advanced or metastatic urothelial carcinoma who were treated at Memorial Sloan Kettering on a trial protocol. Peripheral blood mononuclear cells were collected from each patient pretreatment and during treatment, giving between 1 and 8 total time points per patient. The Qiagen DNeasy Blood extraction kit was used to purify genomic DNA from total PBMCs and tumor samples. PBMCs were collected pretreatment and during treatment, and were isolated and stored as previously described. This record comes from a study of PD-L1 blockade in urothelial cancer (dated by TCRdb to the late 2010s). General notes on the study: Therapy was started around 2014 for all patients, and atezolizumab 1,200 mg was administered intravenously every 3 weeks. Twenty-five of 29 patients were males with bladder-origin urothelial cancer, and about 65% of the 29 reported a prior smoking history. An ECOG performance status of 0 or 1 was recorded for the patients, and 0 to 3 prior chemotherapy regimens had been received by the patients. Blood samples were analyzed 3 weeks after the start of treatment (second dose) and 6 weeks after the start of treatment. Blood samples gave median yields of approximately 130,000 T cells and 82,636 unique TCRs, along with a median clonality of roughly 0.08. The study, an exploratory multi-omic analysis, examined somatic, immune and clinical correlates of response to PD-L1 blockade with atezolizumab in urothelial cancer. Pretreatment tumor samples, along with matched peripheral blood serially collected before and after atezolizumab treatment, were subjected to TCR sequencing. Durable clinical benefit meant progression-free survival longer than 6 months, and TCR features were also tested against progression-free and overall survival. Whole exome sequencing and RNA sequencing of pretreatment tumors were performed alongside TCR sequencing in the same patients. Durable clinical benefit was achieved by nine patients and was not achieved by 20 patients. Around 30 patients had pretreatment blood TCR-seq, about 25 had at least one posttreatment blood collection, and about 25 had tumor TCR-seq. Broader findings and caveats from the paper: Among patients with durable benefit, tumor-associated TCR clones showed greater expansion in peripheral blood 3 weeks after treatment started (n ≈ 22, p = 0.022). Improved progression-free and overall survival was associated with having pretreatment peripheral blood TCR clonality below the median. Because the sample size was small (n ≈ 30) and many exploratory analyses were performed, the results are intended to be hypothesis-generating.

Synthetic TCR analog templates were spiked into each PCR to estimate absolute template abundance from read counts. The immunoSEQ assay used bias-controlled V and J gene primers to amplify TCRbeta CDR3 regions from genomic DNA. Sequencing of rearranged TCRbeta segments was done at approximately 20X coverage. Per the authors' processing: Sequencing errors were corrected by clustering, and CDR3s were annotated against IMGT so that V, D and J genes could be assigned. Only productive TCRbeta rearrangements were used in downstream analyses, excluding out-of-frame or stop-codon sequences. To compute clonality, Shannon entropy was normalized by the log of the number of unique productive sequences and then subtracted from one. Fisher's exact test with Benjamini-Hochberg correction, using a cutoff of adjusted p below 0.01, was how clones that differed between time points or between blood and tumor were identified. Here the immuneACCESS table is served through TCRdb, limited to in-frame sequences with V and J called. Missing clones are a known gap in these copies; in checked studies unresolved V genes cover under half, and the rest lacks a known reason. V and J calls and clone size come straight from that table; D and trimming were deduced from the DNA. In this sample the table shows 29,000 or so clones, approximately 89% of which occur a single time. Roughly 3.1% of the sample rests with the top ten.

Trimming at the junction amounts to 0 bases on V and 13 bases on J, and the germline ends lie 13 bases apart. The CDR1 and CDR2 encoded by the germline V gene (reference sequence) are DFQATT and SNEGSKA. From its cysteine to its phenylalanine, the CDR3 spans 11 amino acids. Just the 33-base CDR3 DNA is kept, in frame starting at base 1. The sequences come from PBMCs, collected around atezolizumab (anti-PD-L1) treatment. The chain employs TRBV20-1 and TRBJ2-7, and possibly TRBD1, on 6 matching bases. The origin of this receptor is a man aged 45-65 years with urothelial cancer. The CDR3 loop reads CSARDARQVYF. The nucleotides read TGCAGTGCTAGAGATGCACGACAGGTCTACTTC.